Below are 20 T cell receptor beta chains sequenced from a single sample in a study of CD8+ T cells in alopecia areata. Treatment in this sample: oral pan-JAK inhibitor, 5-10 mg twice daily. cDNA serving as the sequencing template came from extracted, reverse transcribed RNA. The method was immunoSEQ multiplex PCR; TCRdb's version includes in-frame clones alone and lacks a portion of them. The table includes 93,000 or so clones, 85% to 90% detected once. Source: CD8+ T cells sorted from blood, taken at approximately week 31, from a patient treated with tofacitinib. Receptors originate from a human donor with alopecia areata.

The gene calls are TRBV14 and TRBJ2-3, with TRBD2 as a possible D gene (5 bases). The V gene's germline CDR1 is SGHDN and CDR2 FVKESK. This CDR3 has 15 amino acids. V was trimmed by 2 bases and J by 2 bases, leaving 11 bases between them. In nucleotides, the CDR3 is TGTGCCAGCAGCCAATCGGACTTTTCCACAGATACGCAGTATTTT. Residues: CASSQSDFSTDTQYF.

This chain uses TRBV7-9 with TRBJ2-1, with D possibly being TRBD2 (6 bases). The CDR3 spans 14 residues. Germline CDR1 and CDR2: SEHNR and FQNEAQ (reference sequence). Trimming removed 4 bases at V and 5 bases at J, with 12 bases between. Here the CDR3 reads CASSSLRGDNEQFF. Here the CDR3 DNA reads TGTGCCAGCAGCTCCTTGCGGGGAGACAATGAGCAGTTCTTC.

This chain uses TRBV27 with TRBJ2-7, with 10 bases identical to TRBD2. In germline, CDR1 is MNHEY, CDR2 SMNVEV (reference sequence). V shed 4 bases, J shed 7 bases, and the junction held 7 bases outside the gene matches. This CDR3 contains 14 residues. CDR3 coding DNA: TGTGCCAGCAGTTCAACGGGGACTAGCGTTGAGCAGTACTTC. This sequence encodes CASSSTGTSVEQYF.

This clone was counted once. The rearrangement joins TRBV5-6 to TRBJ2-7; the D gene could be TRBD1 or TRBD2 (6 bases each). This CDR3 region has 15 residues. Deletions cut 1 base from V and 2 bases from J, with 13 bases between. Germline V gene sequence: CDR1 SGHDT, CDR2 YYEEEE. The CDR3 DNA sequence: TGTGCCAGCAGCTTGTCGGCAGGGGAGGCCTACGAGCAGTACTTC. Protein: CASSLSAGEAYEQYF.

Notes on this clone: Other DNA sequences in the same sample also yield this CDR3. This CDR3 reads CASSQRTSGSLDTQYF. In nucleotides, the CDR3 is TGTGCCAGCAGCCAGCGGACTAGCGGGAGTTTAGATACGCAGTATTTT. J is TRBJ2-3 and V is TRBV7-9; 13 bases map to TRBD2. The CDR3 extends over 16 amino acids. V shed 5 bases and J 5 bases; nucleotides not matched to a gene: 7. Germline V gene data show CDR1 as SEHNR and CDR2 as FQNEAQ (reference sequence).

DNA for the CDR3: TGCAGCGTAGAGGGGGGTGGCAGGTTGGAGGAGCAGTACTTC. Protein product: CSVEGGGRLEEQYF. The chain recombines TRBV29-1 with TRBJ2-7, with D perhaps matching TRBD1 or TRBD2 (6 bases each). Germline V gives CDR1 SQVTM, CDR2 ANQGSEA. CDR3 length: 14 residues. V lost 6 bases to trimming and J lost 7 bases, with 22 bases between them.

The chain carries TRBV13 and TRBJ1-1, with D possibly matching TRBD1 (6 bases). The V gene lost 6 bases and the J gene lost 8 bases, with 10 bases spanning the gap. Looked up from germline, CDR1 is PRHDT and CDR2 is FYEKMQ (reference sequence). CDR3 length equals 11 residues. Here the CDR3 reads CASRRDKEAFF. CDR3 DNA sequence: TGTGCCAGCAGGCGGGACAAAGAAGCTTTCTTT. The whole variable domain, remainder taken from reference TRBV13 and TRBJ1-1, is AAGVIQSPRHLIKEKRETATLKCYPIPRHDTVYWYQQGPGQDPQFLISFYEKMQSDKGSIPDRFSAQQFSDYHSELNMSSLELGDSALYFCASRRDKEAFFGQGTRLTVV.

The V and J genes are TRBV11-2 and TRBJ2-2; 12 bases fit TRBD1. Per the germline V gene, CDR1 is SGHAT and CDR2 is FQNNGV. There are 18 residues in the CDR3. V dropped 4 bases and J dropped 1; count of bases not matched to a gene: 7. The CDR3 region is CASSSTGTGGRNTGELFF. The CDR3 DNA reads as TGTGCCAGCAGCTCTACCGGGACAGGGGGCCGGAACACCGGGGAGCTGTTTTTT.

This clone was detected only once. The J gene is TRBJ1-4, the V gene TRBV7-9; tentatively, D is TRBD1 (6 bases). Germline lookup yields CDR1 SEHNR and CDR2 FQNEAQ (reference sequence). CDR3 length: 14 residues. V was shortened by 4 bases and J by 8 bases, with 14 bases between the two germline ends. This chain's CDR3 is CASSSSTGAEKLFF. The CDR3 coding sequence is TGTGCCAGCAGCTCCTCTACGGGGGCGGAAAAACTGTTTTTT.

This chain joins TRBV4-2 and TRBJ2-1; 9 bases are shared with TRBD2. This CDR3 has 17 residues. In germline, CDR1 is LGHNA, CDR2 YNFKEQ. With V trimmed by 1 base and J by 0 bases, 4 bases remained unmatched. CDR3 loop: CASSQGEAGGSYNEQFF. CDR3 DNA: TGTGCCAGCAGCCAAGGTGAAGCGGGGGGCTCCTACAATGAGCAGTTCTTC.

The chain has TRBV13 and TRBJ2-7, with a possible D match to TRBD2 (6 bases). Germline assignment: CDR1 PRHDT and CDR2 FYEKMQ (reference sequence). The CDR3 totals 15 residues. V was cut by 5 bases and J by 0 bases, with 14 bases left in between. The CDR3 nucleotides are TGTGCCAGCAGCCAGCGGGTACGCATCTCCTACGAGCAGTACTTC. This sequence encodes CASSQRVRISYEQYF.

This clone is a singleton in its sample. The chain joins TRBV29-1 to TRBJ2-3; D ambiguous. V lost 4 bases, J lost 7 bases, and 12 bases lay in between. From germline, CDR1 is SQVTM and CDR2 ANQGSEA. CDR3 length equals 12 residues. CDR3 protein: CSVGPAGHTQYF. For the CDR3, the DNA is TGCAGCGTTGGTCCTGCAGGCCATACGCAGTATTTT.

The gene calls are TRBV4-1 and TRBJ2-7; D may be TRBD1 or TRBD2 (5 bases each). Trimming removed 4 bases from V and 2 bases from J, with 15 bases in between. Germline CDR1 is MGHRA and CDR2 is YSYEKL. This CDR3 is built from 15 residues. In nucleotides, the CDR3 is TGCGCCAGCAGCCCGAGGGACCGCTCGACCTACGAGCAGTACTTC. Residues: CASSPRDRSTYEQYF.

The rearrangement uses TRBV29-1 and TRBJ2-7; TRBD1 is a possible D gene (7 bases). Germline CDR1 is SQVTM and CDR2 is ANQGSEA. Trimming stripped 4 bases from V and 0 bases from J, with 16 bases between. The CDR3 consists of 15 residues. The CDR3 reads CSVVTSWDSSYEQYF. DNA of the CDR3: TGCAGCGTTGTGACTAGTTGGGACAGCTCCTACGAGCAGTACTTC.

The rearrangement links TRBV4-1 to TRBJ1-2; 7 bases are shared with TRBD1. In germline, CDR1 is MGHRA, CDR2 YSYEKL. V gave up 0 bases and J gave up 2 bases; unmatched junction bases: 3. The CDR3 loop spans 15 amino acids. The CDR3, as DNA: TGCGCCAGCAGCCAAGAAGGCAGGGGGAACTATGGCTACACCTTC. Translating gives CASSQEGRGNYGYTF.

The chain links TRBV28 to TRBJ2-1; no definite D call. Trimming removed 5 bases at V and 2 bases at J, with 13 bases between. CDR3 size: 15 residues. Per germline, CDR1 MDHEN and CDR2 SYDVKM. This chain's CDR3 is CASSLYDDAYNEQFF. CDR3 DNA: TGTGCCAGCAGTCTATATGATGACGCCTACAATGAGCAGTTCTTC. Combining the CDR3 with reference TRBV28 and TRBJ2-1 gives the whole variable domain DVKVTQSSRYLVKRTGEKVFLECVQDMDHENMFWYRQDPGLGLRLIYFSYDVKMKEKGDIPEGYSVSREKKERFSLILESASTNQTSMYLCASSLYDDAYNEQFFGPGTRLTVL.

The genes are TRBV13 and TRBJ2-3; the D is unclear. The V end was cut by 5 bases, the J end by 3 bases, with 6 bases between. Germline loops: CDR1 PRHDT, CDR2 FYEKMQ (reference sequence). The CDR3 extends over 12 amino acids. This CDR3 reads CASSPSTDTQYF. The CDR3 DNA is TGTGCCAGCAGCCCATCGACAGATACGCAGTATTTT. The entire variable domain, with the rest obtained from reference TRBV13 and TRBJ2-3, is as follows: AAGVIQSPRHLIKEKRETATLKCYPIPRHDTVYWYQQGPGQDPQFLISFYEKMQSDKGSIPDRFSAQQFSDYHSELNMSSLELGDSALYFCASSPSTDTQYFGPGTRLTVL.

In DNA, the CDR3 is TGTGCCATCCTCAGAGGGGCGGCTGGGGAGCAGTACTTC. This translates into CAILRGAAGEQYF. This chain uses TRBV10-3 with TRBJ2-7; either TRBD1 or TRBD2 may fit D (5 bases each). Germline V gene lookup returns CDR1 ENHRY and CDR2 SYGVKD. V was trimmed by 8 bases and J by 7 bases, leaving 18 bases between them. CDR3 size: 13 residues.

There are a few counts of this clone. The chain employs TRBV30 and TRBJ2-7; D may be TRBD2 (5 bases). Trimming pared 1 base from V and 5 bases from J, leaving 18 bases between. CDR1 and CDR2 (germline): GTSNPN, SVGIG (reference sequence). This CDR3 spans 15 amino acids. The CDR3 protein is CAWSAAGKGVDEQYF. CDR3 nucleotides: TGTGCCTGGAGTGCCGCCGGGAAGGGAGTCGACGAGCAGTACTTC.

This clone was detected only once. The V call is TRBV25-1, the J call TRBJ1-4, with D unresolved. Germline V lookup: CDR1 MGHDK, CDR2 SYGVNS. The length of the CDR3 is 12 residues. V lost 5 bases to trimming and J lost 8 bases, with 9 bases between them. The CDR3 nucleotides are TGTGCCAGCAGTTGGGTTGGGGAAAAACTGTTTTTT. Its translation is CASSWVGEKLFF.